This T cell receptor beta chain was identified in a study of blood T cell repertoires in COVID-19. Measured with immunoSEQ multiplex PCR; TCRdb has only the in-frame clones, and not every one. The table has around 260,000 clones, 88% seen once. Germline V gives CDR1 LGHDT, CDR2 YNNKEL (reference sequence). CDR3 size: 15 residues. Trimming removed 4 bases from V and 4 bases from J, with 16 bases in between. The chain joins TRBV3-1 (or the pseudogene TRBV3-2) to TRBJ2-5, with D maybe TRBD1 (6 bases). Sequencing was performed on peripheral blood. The sequence was collected from a man aged 55-75 years who had recovered from COVID-19. The DNA of the CDR3 is TGTGCCAGCAGCCTCACGACAGGAAGGGGAGAGACCCAGTACTTC. It is translated as CASSLTTGRGETQYF.